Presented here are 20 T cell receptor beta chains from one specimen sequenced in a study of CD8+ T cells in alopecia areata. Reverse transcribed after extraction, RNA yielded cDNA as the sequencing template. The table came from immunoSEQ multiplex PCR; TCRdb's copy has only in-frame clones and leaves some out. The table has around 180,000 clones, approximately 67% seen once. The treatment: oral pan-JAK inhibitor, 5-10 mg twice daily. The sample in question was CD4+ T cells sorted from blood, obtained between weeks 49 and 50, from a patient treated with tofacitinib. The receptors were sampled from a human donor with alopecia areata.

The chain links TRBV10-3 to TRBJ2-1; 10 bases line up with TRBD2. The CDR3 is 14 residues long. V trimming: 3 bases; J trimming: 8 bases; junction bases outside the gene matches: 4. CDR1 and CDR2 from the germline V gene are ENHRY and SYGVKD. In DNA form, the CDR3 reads TGTGCCATCAGTGATAGCGGGGGGCCTCATGAGCAGTTCTTC. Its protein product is CAISDSGGPHEQFF.

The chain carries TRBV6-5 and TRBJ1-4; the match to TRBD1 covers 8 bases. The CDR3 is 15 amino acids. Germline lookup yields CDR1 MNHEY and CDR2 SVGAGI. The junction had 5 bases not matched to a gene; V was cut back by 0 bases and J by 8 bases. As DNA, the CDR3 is TGTGCCAGCAGTTACTCGGCGACAGGGGTCGAAAAACTGTTTTTT. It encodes CASSYSATGVEKLFF.

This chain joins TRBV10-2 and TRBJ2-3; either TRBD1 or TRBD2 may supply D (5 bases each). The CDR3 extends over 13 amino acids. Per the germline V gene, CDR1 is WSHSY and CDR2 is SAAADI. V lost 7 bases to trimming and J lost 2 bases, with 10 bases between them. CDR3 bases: TGCGCCAGCAAACGGGACCTCACAGATACGCAGTATTTT. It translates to CASKRDLTDTQYF.

DNA for the CDR3: TGTGCCAGCTCCACAGGGGAGGCGGCCAAAAACATTCAGTACTTC. It codes for CASSTGEAAKNIQYF. The chain links TRBV27 to TRBJ2-4; D may be TRBD1 (7 bases). CDR3 length: 15 residues. From germline, CDR1 is MNHEY and CDR2 SMNVEV (reference sequence). V was clipped by 8 bases and J by 1 base, with 15 bases between them.

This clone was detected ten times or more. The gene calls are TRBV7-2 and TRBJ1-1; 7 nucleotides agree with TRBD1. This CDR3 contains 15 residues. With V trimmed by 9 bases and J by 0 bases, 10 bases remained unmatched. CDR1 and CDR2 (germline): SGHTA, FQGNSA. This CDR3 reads CASDRDSNLNTEAFF. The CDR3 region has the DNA TGTGCCAGTGACCGGGACAGCAACTTGAACACTGAAGCTTTCTTT. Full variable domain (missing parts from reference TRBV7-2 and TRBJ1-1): GAGVSQSPSNKVTEKGKDVELRCDPISGHTALYWYRQSLGQGLEFLIYFQGNSAPDKSGLPSDRFSAERTGGSVSTLTIQRTQQEDSAVYLCASDRDSNLNTEAFFGQGTRLTVV.

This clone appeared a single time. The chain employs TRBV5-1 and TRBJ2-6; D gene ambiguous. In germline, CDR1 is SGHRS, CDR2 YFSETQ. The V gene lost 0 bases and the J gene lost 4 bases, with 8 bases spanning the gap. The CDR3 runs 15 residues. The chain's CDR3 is CASSLDMTGANVLTF. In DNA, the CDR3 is TGCGCCAGCAGCTTGGACATGACCGGGGCCAACGTCCTGACTTTC.

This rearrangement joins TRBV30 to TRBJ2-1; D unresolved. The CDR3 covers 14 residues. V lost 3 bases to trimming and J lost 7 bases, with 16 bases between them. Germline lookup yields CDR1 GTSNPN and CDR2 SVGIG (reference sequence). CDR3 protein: CAWRKPNSVNEQFF. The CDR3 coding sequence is TGTGCCTGGAGAAAACCGAATTCCGTTAATGAGCAGTTCTTC.

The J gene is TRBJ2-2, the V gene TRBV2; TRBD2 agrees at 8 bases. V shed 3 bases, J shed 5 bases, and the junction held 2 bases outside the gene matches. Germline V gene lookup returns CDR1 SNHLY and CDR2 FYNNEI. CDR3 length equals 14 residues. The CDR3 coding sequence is TGTGCCAGCAGTGATCGGGGGGGGACCGGGGAGCTGTTTTTT. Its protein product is CASSDRGGTGELFF.

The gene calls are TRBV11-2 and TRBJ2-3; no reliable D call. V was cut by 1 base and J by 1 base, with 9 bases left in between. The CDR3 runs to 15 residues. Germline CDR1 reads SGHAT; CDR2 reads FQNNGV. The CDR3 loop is CASSLAVSGTDTQYF. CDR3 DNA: TGTGCCAGCAGCTTAGCGGTCTCGGGCACAGATACGCAGTATTTT.

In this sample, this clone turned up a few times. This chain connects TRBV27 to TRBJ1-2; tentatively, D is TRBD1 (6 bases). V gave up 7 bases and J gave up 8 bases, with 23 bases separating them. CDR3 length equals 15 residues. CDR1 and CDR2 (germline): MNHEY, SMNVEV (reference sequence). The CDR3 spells CASTSPVRGRGGYTF. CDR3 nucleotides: TGTGCCAGCACCTCCCCGGTACGGGGGCGTGGCGGCTACACCTTC.

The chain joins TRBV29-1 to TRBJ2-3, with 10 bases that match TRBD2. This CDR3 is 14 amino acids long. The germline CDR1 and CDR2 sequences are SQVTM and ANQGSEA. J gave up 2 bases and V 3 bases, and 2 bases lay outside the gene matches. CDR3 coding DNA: TGCAGCGTTGATCTAGCGGGGGCCACAGATACGCAGTATTTT. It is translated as CSVDLAGATDTQYF.

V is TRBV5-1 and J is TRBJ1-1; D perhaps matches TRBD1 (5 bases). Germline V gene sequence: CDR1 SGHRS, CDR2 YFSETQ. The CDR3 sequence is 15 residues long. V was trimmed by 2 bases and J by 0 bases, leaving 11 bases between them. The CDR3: CASSFNLQVNTEAFF. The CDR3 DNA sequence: TGCGCCAGCAGCTTTAACCTACAGGTGAACACTGAAGCTTTCTTT.

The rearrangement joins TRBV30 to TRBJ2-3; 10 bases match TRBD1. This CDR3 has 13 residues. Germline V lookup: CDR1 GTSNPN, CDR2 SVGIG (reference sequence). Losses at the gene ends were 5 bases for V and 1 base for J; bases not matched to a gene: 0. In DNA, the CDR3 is TGTGCCTGGGGGACAGGGGGCACAGATACGCAGTATTTT. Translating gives CAWGTGGTDTQYF.

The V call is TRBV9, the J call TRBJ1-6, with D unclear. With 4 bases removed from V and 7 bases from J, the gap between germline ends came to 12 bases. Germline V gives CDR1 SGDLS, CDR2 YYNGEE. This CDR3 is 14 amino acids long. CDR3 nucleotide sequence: TGTGCCAGCAGCCGGGAAGGGAACAATTCACCCCTCCACTTT. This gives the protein CASSREGNNSPLHF.

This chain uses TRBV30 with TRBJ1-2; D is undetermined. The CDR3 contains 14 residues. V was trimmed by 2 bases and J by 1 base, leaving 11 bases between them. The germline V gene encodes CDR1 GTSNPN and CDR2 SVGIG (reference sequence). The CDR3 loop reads CAWSPRPSNYGYTF. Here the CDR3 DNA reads TGTGCCTGGAGTCCACGACCGAGTAACTATGGCTACACCTTC.

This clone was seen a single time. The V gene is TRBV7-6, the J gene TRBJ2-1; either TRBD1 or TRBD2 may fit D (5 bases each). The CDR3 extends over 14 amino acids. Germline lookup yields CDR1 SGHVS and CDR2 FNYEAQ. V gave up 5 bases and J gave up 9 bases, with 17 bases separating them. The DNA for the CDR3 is TGTGCCAGCAGCGTTTCCGGGACCCTGGGTGAGCAGTTCTTC. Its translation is CASSVSGTLGEQFF.

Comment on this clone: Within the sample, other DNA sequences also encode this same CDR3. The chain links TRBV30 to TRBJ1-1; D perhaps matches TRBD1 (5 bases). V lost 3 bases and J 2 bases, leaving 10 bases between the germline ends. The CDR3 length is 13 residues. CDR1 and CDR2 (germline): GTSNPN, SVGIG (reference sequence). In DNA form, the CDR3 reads TGTGCCTGGAGCCGGCAGGGTAACACTGAAGCTTTCTTT. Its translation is CAWSRQGNTEAFF.

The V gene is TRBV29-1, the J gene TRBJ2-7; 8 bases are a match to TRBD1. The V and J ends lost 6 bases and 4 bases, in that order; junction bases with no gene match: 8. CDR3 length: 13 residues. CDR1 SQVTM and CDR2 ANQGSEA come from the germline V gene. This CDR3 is CSVPGTGWYEQYF. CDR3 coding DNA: TGCAGCGTACCCGGGACAGGTTGGTACGAGCAGTACTTC.

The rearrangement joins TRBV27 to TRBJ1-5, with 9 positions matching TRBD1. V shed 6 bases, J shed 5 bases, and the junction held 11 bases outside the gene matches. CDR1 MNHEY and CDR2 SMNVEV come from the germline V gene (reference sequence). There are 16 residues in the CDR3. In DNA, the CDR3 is TGTGCCAGCAGACGACAGGGGGGGGCTTACTATCAGCCCCAGCATTTT. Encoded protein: CASRRQGGAYYQPQHF.

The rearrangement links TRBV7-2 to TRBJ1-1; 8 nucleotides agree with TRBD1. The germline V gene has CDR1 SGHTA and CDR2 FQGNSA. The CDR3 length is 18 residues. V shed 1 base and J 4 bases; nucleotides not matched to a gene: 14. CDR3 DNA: TGTGCCAGCAGCTTAGTTGCACTGGCCGACAGGGGTCCCACTGAAGCTTTCTTT. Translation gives CASSLVALADRGPTEAFF.